This T cell receptor (beta chain) originates from a study of T cells in tuberculosis. As concerns this clone: The antigen is unknown.

Notes on the study in general: The TCR-beta difference was not significant; alpha differences partly reflected length.

CDR1 is SGHNT, CDR2 YENEEA, per germline. V shed 5 bases and J 0 bases; nucleotides not matched to a gene: 4. The CDR3 has 14 residues. Method: immunoSEQ multiplex PCR; TCRdb's copy keeps in-frame clones and lacks some. The data show 20,000 to 25,000 clones, with 80% to 90% seen just once and roughly 14% held by the top ten. Latent tuberculosis screening used tuberculin skin test and IGRA at entry. This receptor was identified in a donor between 10 and 29 years old with latent tuberculosis or without tuberculosis infection. The sample taken for sequencing was PBMCs. The rearrangement joins TRBV11-3 to TRBJ2-7, with 7 bases that match TRBD1. CDR3 DNA sequence: TGTGCCAGCAGCAAGGACAGGAGCTCCTACGAGCAGTACTTC. As protein: CASSKDRSSYEQYF.